The source of this TCR beta chain is a study of CXCR3 chemokines and chemotherapy response in bladder cancer. Via MiXCR, TCRdb re-called the PCR reads, giving one row per CDR3 protein. Altogether about 3,500 distinct CDR3 sequences are present, approximately 26% being singletons, with the ten largest covering 12% to 15%. This CDR3 region has 17 residues. Germline V gene data show CDR1 as SGHTA and CDR2 as FQGNSA. V trimming: 6 bases; J trimming: 0 bases; junction bases outside the gene matches: 7. This clonotype has a count of ten or more. The clonotype originates from a human donor with bladder cancer that did not respond to neoadjuvant chemotherapy. Specimen collection occurred from a patient whose treatment included neoadjuvant chemotherapy. The chain links TRBV7-2 to TRBJ2-6; TRBD1 matches at 8 bases. CDR3 DNA: TGTGCCAGCAGTTTTTTGACAGGGGTCTCTGGGGCCAACGTCCTGACTTTC. Its protein is CASSFLTGVSGANVLTF.